Shown below are 4 T cell receptor beta chains from a single sample sequenced in a study of blood T cell repertoires in COVID-19. Sequencing used immunoSEQ multiplex PCR; TCRdb keeps in-frame clones, though not all of them. The repertoire includes under 450,000 clones, approximately 88% of them detected once, and roughly 12% sits in the top ten. Sample: peripheral blood. These receptors all stem from a woman between 45 and 60 years old with COVID-19, enrolled during active disease.

The chain is built from TRBV5-4 and TRBJ2-7; TRBD1 might be the D (6 bases). Germline V gene lookup returns CDR1 SGHNT and CDR2 YYREEE (reference sequence). Trimming stripped 3 bases from V and 5 bases from J, with 18 bases between. The CDR3 loop spans 15 amino acids. The CDR3 DNA reads TGTGCCAGCAGCTCCCAGGGGCTCCCTTTTGACGAGCAGTACTTC. Protein: CASSSQGLPFDEQYF.

The J gene is TRBJ2-1, the V gene TRBV29-1; no firm D call. Germline CDR1 is SQVTM and CDR2 is ANQGSEA. Between the trimmed V and J ends, which lost 3 bases and 0 bases, there was a span of 15 bases. This CDR3 comprises 16 residues. The CDR3 sequence is CSVDRPRPSSYNEQFF. In DNA, the CDR3 is TGCAGCGTTGACAGGCCCAGACCGAGCTCCTACAATGAGCAGTTCTTC.

The chain carries TRBV9 and TRBJ1-3; TRBD1 matches 8 bases. This CDR3 contains 15 residues. The ends lost 4 bases at V and 4 bases at J; junction bases unmatched: 7. The V gene's germline CDR1 is SGDLS and CDR2 YYNGEE. The CDR3 region is CASSLQGARGNTIYF. The DNA of the CDR3 is TGTGCCAGCAGCCTTCAGGGGGCGCGGGGAAACACCATATATTTT.

The V and J genes are TRBV7-3 and TRBJ2-5, with D maybe TRBD2 (6 bases). The germline V gene encodes CDR1 SGHTA and CDR2 FQGTGA. There are 15 residues in the CDR3. V was pared by 5 bases and J by 3 bases, with 16 bases between. CDR3 DNA sequence: TGTGCCAGCAGCCCCTATGGCGCGGGGAAAGAGACCCAGTACTTC. Translated: CASSPYGAGKETQYF.